This T cell receptor beta chain was documented in a study of CD8+ T cells in alopecia areata. The CDR3 extends over 12 amino acids. Germline values: CDR1 SQVTM, CDR2 ANQGSEA. Specified treatment: oral pan-JAK inhibitor, 5-10 mg twice daily. Turning to this clone: At one boundary the junction diverges from the germline segment, which might be a read error. Other nucleotide sequences from this sample produce the same CDR3.

As the sequencing template, cDNA was produced by extracting RNA and reverse transcribing it. The protocol was immunoSEQ multiplex PCR, while the TCRdb copy is restricted to in-frame clones and leaves out a portion. This table has about 42,000 clones, about three fifths appearing once. The sequence came from a human donor with alopecia areata. The chain is built from TRBV29-1 and TRBJ2-7; D gene ambiguous. The input for sequencing was CD8+ T cells sorted from blood, taken at week 4, from a patient treated with tofacitinib. CDR3 region: CSVEDRDYEQYF. The DNA for the CDR3 is TGCAGCGTAGAAGACCGTGACTACGAGCAGTACTTC.